A single sample gave rise to the 25 T cell receptor beta chains below, sequenced in a study of Ad26.COV2.S vaccination and SARS-CoV-2 variants. The treatment denotes: 19 received Ad26.COV2.S at low or high dose, single or two shots; about 5 received placebo; per-sample allocation not given. Sampling happened 63 days after the first vaccine or placebo injection. Sequencing used immunoSEQ multiplex PCR; TCRdb keeps in-frame clones, though not all of them. This table has 300,000 to 350,000 clones, around nine tenths appearing once. Here the sequenced sample was peripheral blood, taken in a trial of Ad26.COV2.S vaccine versus placebo. All receptors come from a person aged 18-65 years who received the Ad26.COV2.S COVID-19 vaccine or a placebo.

The rearrangement links TRBV28 to TRBJ1-4; D is perhaps TRBD1 (5 bases). Deletions cut 8 bases from V and 0 bases from J, with 19 bases between. Germline-derived CDR1 and CDR2 are MDHEN and SYDVKM. This CDR3 region has 17 residues. The CDR3 region is CASLPGGPGATNEKLFF. The CDR3 DNA reads TGTGCCAGCCTTCCCGGGGGTCCGGGCGCAACTAATGAAAAACTGTTTTTT. The variable domain in full, completed from reference TRBV28 and TRBJ1-4, reads DVKVTQSSRYLVKRTGEKVFLECVQDMDHENMFWYRQDPGLGLRLIYFSYDVKMKEKGDIPEGYSVSREKKERFSLILESASTNQTSMYLCASLPGGPGATNEKLFFGSGTQLSVL.

The genes are TRBV6-5 and TRBJ2-3; D may be TRBD1 (5 bases). Trimming left V 7 bases short and J 2 bases short, with 10 bases between. Germline CDR1 is MNHEY and CDR2 is SVGAGI. There are 13 residues in the CDR3. CDR3 in DNA: TGTGCCAGCAAGACAGATAACACAGATACGCAGTATTTT. It yields the protein CASKTDNTDTQYF.

The chain uses TRBV5-8 and TRBJ2-3; 11 bases are shared with TRBD2. The ends lost 0 bases at V and 3 bases at J; junction bases unmatched: 6. The CDR3 is 17 residues long. Germline lookup yields CDR1 SGHTS and CDR2 YDEGEE. The CDR3 loop is CASSLGRSGGVTDTQYF. CDR3 bases: TGTGCCAGCAGCTTGGGACGTAGCGGGGGGGTGACAGATACGCAGTATTTT.

This clone was counted a single time. This chain connects TRBV7-2 to TRBJ1-2; 8 nucleotides agree with TRBD1. The CDR3 sequence is 13 residues long. Germline V gives CDR1 SGHTA, CDR2 FQGNSA. The trim removed 5 bases at V and 2 bases at J, leaving 1 base unmatched. The CDR3 sequence is CASSRQGNYGYTF. CDR3 DNA: TGTGCCAGCAGCCGACAGGGGAACTATGGCTACACCTTC.

This clone showed up just a few times. CDR3 amino acids: CASSQSGFRNQPQHF. CDR3 bases: TGTGCCAGCAGCCAGAGTGGGTTTAGAAATCAGCCCCAGCATTTT. The chain carries TRBV11-2 and TRBJ1-5, with D unclear. V lost 5 bases to trimming and J lost 4 bases, with 15 bases between them. Germline V gives CDR1 SGHAT, CDR2 FQNNGV. The CDR3 length is 15 residues.

The V and J genes are TRBV29-1 and TRBJ1-2; 9 nucleotides match TRBD1. Germline values: CDR1 SQVTM, CDR2 ANQGSEA. The V segment lost 6 bases and the J segment 4 bases; nucleotides outside the gene matches: 15. The CDR3 covers 16 residues. CDR3 coding DNA: TGCAGCGTCATCGACCCACAGGGGGCACACGGCTATGGCTACACCTTC. Protein product: CSVIDPQGAHGYGYTF. The full variable domain, completed using reference TRBV29-1 and TRBJ1-2, is SAVISQKPSRDICQRGTSLTIQCQVDSQVTMMFWYRQQPGQSLTLIATANQGSEATYESGFVIDKFPISRPNLTFSTLTVSNMSPEDSSIYLCSVIDPQGAHGYGYTFGSGTRLTVV.

The chain links TRBV4-1 to TRBJ1-1, with D possibly TRBD1 on 5 matching bases. The CDR3 is 15 amino acids. The V end lost 0 bases, the J end lost 4 bases, and 12 bases lay between the germline ends. From germline, CDR1 is MGHRA and CDR2 YSYEKL. The CDR3 sequence is CASSQEQLGVTEAFF. Written as DNA, the CDR3 is TGCGCCAGCAGCCAAGAACAGTTAGGGGTCACTGAAGCTTTCTTT.

This clone was recorded once. This rearrangement joins TRBV28 to TRBJ1-2; perhaps TRBD1 as D (5 bases). Deletions cut 6 bases from V and 8 bases from J, with 19 bases between. Germline CDR1 MDHEN, CDR2 SYDVKM. CDR3 length: 14 residues. The CDR3 here is CASRIREGAGGYTF. The CDR3, as DNA: TGTGCCAGCAGAATCAGGGAGGGTGCGGGCGGCTACACCTTC.

This clone was found a few times. The rearrangement joins TRBV2 to TRBJ2-2; D call uncertain. The V and J ends lost 6 bases and 7 bases respectively, with 12 bases between them. Germline CDR1 is SNHLY and CDR2 is FYNNEI. The CDR3 is made up of 13 amino acids. The CDR3 reads CASSPRQDGELFF. Here the CDR3 DNA reads TGTGCCAGCAGCCCCCGGCAGGACGGGGAGCTGTTTTTT. Looking up the rest from reference TRBV2 and TRBJ2-2 gives the full variable domain: EPEVTQTPSHQVTQMGQEVILRCVPISNHLYFYWYRQILGQKVEFLVSFYNNEISEKSEIFDDQFSVERPDGSNFTLKIRSTKLEDSAMYFCASSPRQDGELFFGEGSRLTVL.

The chain is built from TRBV4-3 and TRBJ2-7; D remains ambiguous. V lost 1 base to trimming and J lost 0 bases, with 13 bases between them. The CDR3 spans 16 residues. CDR1 is LGHNA and CDR2 is YSLEER in the germline V gene. The CDR3 bases are TGCGCCAGCAGCCAAGGGGTTAGTGGCAGCTCCTACGAGCAGTACTTC. This codes for CASSQGVSGSSYEQYF.

The chain employs TRBV5-5 and TRBJ2-5; perhaps TRBD1 as D (5 bases). Germline CDR1 and CDR2: SGHKS and YYEKEE (reference sequence). The CDR3 contains 12 residues. Trimming left V 4 bases short and J 4 bases short, with 8 bases between. The CDR3 sequence is CASSAGLETQYF. The CDR3 nucleotides are TGTGCCAGCAGCGCAGGGTTAGAGACCCAGTACTTC.

The gene calls are TRBV24-1 and TRBJ1-2; no firm D call. CDR1 KGHDR and CDR2 SFDVKD come from the germline V gene. The V gene lost 6 bases and the J gene lost 3 bases, with 7 bases spanning the gap. The CDR3 spans 12 residues. CDR3 in amino acids: CATSMSDYGYTF. CDR3 nucleotide sequence: TGTGCCACCAGTATGAGTGACTATGGCTACACCTTC.

The gene calls are TRBV27 and TRBJ2-7, with TRBD1 identical over 7 bases. The germline gives CDR1 MNHEY, CDR2 SMNVEV (reference sequence). V lost 3 bases and J lost 4; bases outside the gene matches: 9. The CDR3 runs to 15 residues. DNA of the CDR3: TGTGCCAGCAGTTTTCACAATAACAGGGGTTACGAGCAGTACTTC. This codes for CASSFHNNRGYEQYF.

CDR3 region: CASSYNDRPSGNTIYF. CDR3 sequence (DNA): TGTGCCAGCAGTTATAACGACAGACCTTCTGGAAACACCATATATTTT. J is TRBJ1-3 and V is TRBV6-5; TRBD1 is a possible D gene (5 bases). The CDR3 contains 16 residues. V lost 3 bases and J lost 1, with 13 bases in between. Germline V lookup: CDR1 MNHEY, CDR2 SVGAGI.

The CDR3 protein is CASGSGQGNEKLFF. In DNA, the CDR3 is TGCGCCAGCGGATCGGGGCAGGGTAATGAAAAACTGTTTTTT. The chain uses TRBV4-3 and TRBJ1-4, with D perhaps matching TRBD1 (5 bases). This CDR3 has 14 residues. Deletions cut 8 bases from V and 4 bases from J, with 14 bases between. Germline V gene lookup returns CDR1 LGHNA and CDR2 YSLEER.

The rearrangement uses TRBV3-1 (or the pseudogene TRBV3-2) and TRBJ2-2, with a possible D match to TRBD2 (6 bases). With 3 bases removed from V and 4 bases from J, the gap between germline ends came to 9 bases. Germline assignment: CDR1 LGHDT and CDR2 YNNKEL (reference sequence). This CDR3 contains 14 residues. CDR3 residues: CASSQGLVTGELFF. The DNA of the CDR3 is TGTGCCAGCAGCCAGGGACTGGTCACCGGGGAGCTGTTTTTT.

This clone was observed a single time. The gene calls are TRBV24-1 and TRBJ1-1; D may be TRBD1 (5 bases). V was clipped by 3 bases and J by 5 bases, with 9 bases between them. The CDR3 has 13 amino acids. CDR1 and CDR2 from the germline V gene are KGHDR and SFDVKD. The CDR3 protein is CATSDSGGTEAFF. The CDR3 region has the DNA TGTGCCACCAGTGATAGTGGGGGAACTGAAGCTTTCTTT.

This clone was counted a single time. The V call is TRBV7-9, the J call TRBJ2-3; unclear D gene. CDR3 size: 13 residues. V dropped 6 bases and J dropped 1 base, with 8 bases sitting between them. Germline assignment: CDR1 SEHNR and CDR2 FQNEAQ (reference sequence). This chain's CDR3 is CASRPMGTDTQYF. The CDR3 DNA follows: TGTGCCAGCAGACCGATGGGCACAGATACGCAGTATTTT. The full variable domain, with the rest looked up from reference TRBV7-9 and TRBJ2-3, is DTGVSQNPRHKITKRGQNVTFRCDPISEHNRLYWYRQTLGQGPEFLTYFQNEAQLEKSRLLSDRFSAERPKGSFSTLEIQRTEQGDSAMYLCASRPMGTDTQYFGPGTRLTVL.

The chain employs TRBV19 and TRBJ2-7, with 7 nucleotides matching TRBD1. Germline V gene data show CDR1 as LNHDA and CDR2 as SQIVND (reference sequence). J gave up 2 bases and V 4 bases, and 5 bases lay outside the gene matches. The CDR3 length is 14 residues. CDR3 in amino acids: CASSTGTAAYEQYF. The DNA for the CDR3 is TGTGCCAGTAGTACAGGGACAGCCGCCTACGAGCAGTACTTC.

The chain couples TRBV10-3 to TRBJ2-2, with a weak D call TRBD1 (6 bases). Trimming removed 7 bases at V and 3 bases at J, with 12 bases between. Germline CDR1 and CDR2: ENHRY and SYGVKD. The CDR3 consists of 14 residues. CDR3 DNA: TGTGCCATCAATCCAGGGGTCGACACCGGGGAGCTGTTTTTT. This translates into CAINPGVDTGELFF.

V gene TRBV18 combines with J gene TRBJ1-1; D perhaps matches TRBD1 (6 bases). In germline, CDR1 is KGHSH, CDR2 LQKENI. This CDR3 contains 15 residues. V was cut by 3 bases and J by 4 bases, with 15 bases left in between. CDR3 DNA sequence: TGTGCCAGCTCACCTTACGGGACATTTGGCACTGAAGCTTTCTTT. Its translation is CASSPYGTFGTEAFF.

J is TRBJ1-5 and V is TRBV19; possibly TRBD1 for D (6 bases). The V and J ends lost 7 bases and 3 bases respectively, with 16 bases between them. Germline lookup yields CDR1 LNHDA and CDR2 SQIVND (reference sequence). This CDR3 has 15 amino acids. CDR3 bases: TGTGCCAGTACCCTATTACAGGGTAACAATCAGCCCCAGCATTTT. This codes for CASTLLQGNNQPQHF.

This sequence joins TRBV4-1 and TRBJ1-2; 7 bases line up with TRBD1. The germline CDR1 and CDR2 sequences are MGHRA and YSYEKL. This CDR3 region has 17 residues. V gave up 1 base and J gave up 2 bases; unmatched junction bases: 10. CDR3 in amino acids: CASSQGHTGTENYGYTF. The CDR3, as DNA: TGCGCCAGCAGCCAAGGGCACACCGGGACAGAAAACTATGGCTACACCTTC.

V is TRBV2 and J is TRBJ2-2; D is unclear. Trimming cost V 10 bases and J 6 bases, with 6 bases left between them. From germline, CDR1 is SNHLY and CDR2 FYNNEI. CDR3 length: 10 residues. CDR3 sequence reads: CATRPGELFF. CDR3 nucleotides: TGTGCCACCCGACCCGGGGAGCTGTTTTTT.

V gene TRBV6-7 combines with J gene TRBJ1-2; tentatively, D is TRBD1 (5 bases). TRBV6-7 is noted as an ORF with a role that remains uncertain. Deletions cut 6 bases from V and 0 bases from J, with 23 bases between. The CDR3 spans 18 residues. DNA for the CDR3: TGTGCCAGCAGACCCCCGCAAGGGGAAACCGAAGCTAACTATGGCTACACCTTC. This encodes CASRPPQGETEANYGYTF.